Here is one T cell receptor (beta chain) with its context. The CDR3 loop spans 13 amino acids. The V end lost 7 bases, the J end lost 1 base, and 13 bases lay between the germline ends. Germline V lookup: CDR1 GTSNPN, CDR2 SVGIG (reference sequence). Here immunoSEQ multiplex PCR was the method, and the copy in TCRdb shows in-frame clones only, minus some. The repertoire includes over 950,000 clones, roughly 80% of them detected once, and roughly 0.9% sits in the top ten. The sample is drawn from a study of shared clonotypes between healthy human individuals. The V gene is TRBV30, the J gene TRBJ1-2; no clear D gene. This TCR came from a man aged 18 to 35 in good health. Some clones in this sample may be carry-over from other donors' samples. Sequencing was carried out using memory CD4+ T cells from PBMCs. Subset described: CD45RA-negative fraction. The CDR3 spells CASSDLYNYGYTF. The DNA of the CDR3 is TGTGCCTCCTCAGACCTTTATAACTATGGCTACACCTTC.